This T cell receptor beta chain was identified during a study of blood T cell repertoires in COVID-19. Study background: Sources were T cells, B-cell-depleted T cells, or PBMCs; the material itself was cDNA or gDNA.

Original data processing: Nucleated cell counts were estimated from reference gene primer amplification. Assay used: immunoSEQ multiplex PCR; TCRdb lists only in-frame clones, some missing. V, J and clone size derive from that table, while D and trimming were established from the DNA sequence. The repertoire holds roughly 75,000 clones, with around nine tenths as singletons. The CDR3 is 15 amino acids. Trimming stripped 3 bases from V and 1 base from J, with 12 bases between. Germline V lookup: CDR1 SNHLY, CDR2 FYNNEI. Sequences were obtained from peripheral blood. This TCR was recovered from a man of 80 years or more with COVID-19, enrolled during active disease. The chain recombines TRBV2 with TRBJ1-1; TRBD1 might be the D (6 bases). CDR3 sequence: CASSETGHSNTEAFF. CDR3 DNA: TGTGCCAGCAGTGAGACGGGACATTCGAACACTGAAGCTTTCTTT. Based on the CDR3 plus reference TRBV2 and TRBJ1-1, the full variable domain is EPEVTQTPSHQVTQMGQEVILRCVPISNHLYFYWYRQILGQKVEFLVSFYNNEISEKSEIFDDQFSVERPDGSNFTLKIRSTKLEDSAMYFCASSETGHSNTEAFFGQGTRLTVV.